This T cell receptor beta chain derives from a study of CD8+ T cells in alopecia areata. Study-wide points: Lesional scalp, especially alopecia totalis/universalis, showed higher clonality than normal scalp.

This CDR3 has 10 amino acids. Per the germline V gene, CDR1 is MNHEY and CDR2 is SMNVEV (reference sequence). V lost 10 bases and J 4 bases, leaving 7 bases between the germline ends. Extraction and reverse transcription of RNA yielded cDNA as the sequencing template. TCRdb keeps only in-frame clones here, not all; method: immunoSEQ multiplex PCR. The table includes about 150,000 clones, 50% to 65% detected once. Turning to this clone: Its cognate antigen is unknown.

The sequence derives from a human donor in good health. V is TRBV27 and J is TRBJ2-5; D is undetermined. Sequencing was carried out using CD4+ T cells sorted from blood. CDR3 residues: CATLGETQYF. The CDR3 DNA is TGTGCCACCCTCGGAGAGACCCAGTACTTC.